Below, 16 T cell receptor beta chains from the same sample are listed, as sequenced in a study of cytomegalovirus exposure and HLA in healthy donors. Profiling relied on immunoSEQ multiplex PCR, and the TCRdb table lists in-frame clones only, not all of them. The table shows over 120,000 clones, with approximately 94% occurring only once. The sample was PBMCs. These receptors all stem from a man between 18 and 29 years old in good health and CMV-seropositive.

CDR3 coding DNA: TGTGCCAGCTCACCTAGACTTCAGGGGGGCACTGAAGCTTTCTTT. Translating it yields CASSPRLQGGTEAFF. The J gene is TRBJ1-1, the V gene TRBV18; 7 positions agree with TRBD1. CDR1 and CDR2 (germline): KGHSH, LQKENI. The J segment lost 4 bases and the V segment lost 3 bases, leaving 8 bases of the junction unmatched. The CDR3 totals 15 residues.

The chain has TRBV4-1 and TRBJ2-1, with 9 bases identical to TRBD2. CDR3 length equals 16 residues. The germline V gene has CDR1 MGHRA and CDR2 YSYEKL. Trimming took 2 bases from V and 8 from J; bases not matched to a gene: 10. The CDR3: CASSQRVAGAGDEQFF. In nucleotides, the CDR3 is TGCGCCAGCAGCCAAAGGGTAGCGGGAGCGGGCGATGAGCAGTTCTTC.

The CDR3 nucleotides read TGTGCCAGCAGCGGCCGACACGGTGGAAACTATGGCTACACCTTC. Amino acids: CASSGRHGGNYGYTF. V is TRBV9 and J is TRBJ1-2; D remains unclear. This CDR3 is 15 amino acids long. V gave up 3 bases and J gave up 2 bases, with 14 bases separating them. Germline V CDR1 and CDR2: SGDLS, YYNGEE.

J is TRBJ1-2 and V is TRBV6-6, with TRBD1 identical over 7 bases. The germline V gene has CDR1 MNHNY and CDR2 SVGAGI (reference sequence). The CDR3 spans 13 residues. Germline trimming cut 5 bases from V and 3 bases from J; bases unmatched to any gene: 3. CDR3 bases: TGTGCCAGCAGTGCCACAGGGGACTATGGCTACACCTTC. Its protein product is CASSATGDYGYTF.

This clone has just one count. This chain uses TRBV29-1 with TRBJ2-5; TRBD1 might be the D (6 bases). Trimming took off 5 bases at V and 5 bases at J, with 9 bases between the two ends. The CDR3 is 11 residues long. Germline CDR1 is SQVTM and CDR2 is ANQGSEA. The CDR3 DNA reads TGCAGCGTTTCCAGGGGCGAGACCCAGTACTTC. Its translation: CSVSRGETQYF.

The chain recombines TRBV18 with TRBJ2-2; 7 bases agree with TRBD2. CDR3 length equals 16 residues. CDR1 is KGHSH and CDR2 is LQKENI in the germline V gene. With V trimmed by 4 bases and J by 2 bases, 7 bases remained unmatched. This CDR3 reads CASSLQSGINTGELFF. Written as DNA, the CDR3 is TGTGCCAGCTCACTTCAAAGCGGGATTAACACCGGGGAGCTGTTTTTT.

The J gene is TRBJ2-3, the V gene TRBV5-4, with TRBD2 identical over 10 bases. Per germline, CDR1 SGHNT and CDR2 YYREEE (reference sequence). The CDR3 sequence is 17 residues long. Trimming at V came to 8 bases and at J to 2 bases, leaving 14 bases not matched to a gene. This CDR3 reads CASFGGIAGGHTDTQYF. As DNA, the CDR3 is TGTGCCAGTTTCGGCGGGATAGCGGGAGGCCACACAGATACGCAGTATTTT. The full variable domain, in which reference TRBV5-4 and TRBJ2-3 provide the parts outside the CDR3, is ETGVTQSPTHLIKTRGQQVTLRCSSQSGHNTVSWYQQALGQGPQFIFQYYREEENGRGNFPPRFSGLQFPNYSSELNVNALELDDSALYLCASFGGIAGGHTDTQYFGPGTRLTVL.

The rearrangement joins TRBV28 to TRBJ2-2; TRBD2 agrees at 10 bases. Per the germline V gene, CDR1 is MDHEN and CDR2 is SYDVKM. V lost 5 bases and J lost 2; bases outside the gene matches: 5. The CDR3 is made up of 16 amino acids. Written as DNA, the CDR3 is TGTGCCAGCAGTCCAGGACTAGCGGTTAACACCGGGGAGCTGTTTTTT. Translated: CASSPGLAVNTGELFF.

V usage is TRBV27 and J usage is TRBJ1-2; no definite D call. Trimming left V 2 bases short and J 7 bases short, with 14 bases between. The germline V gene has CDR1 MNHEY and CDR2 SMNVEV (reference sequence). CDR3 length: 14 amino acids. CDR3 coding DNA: TGTGCCAGCAGTTTAATCTCGGGAGGGTTTGGCTACACCTTC. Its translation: CASSLISGGFGYTF.

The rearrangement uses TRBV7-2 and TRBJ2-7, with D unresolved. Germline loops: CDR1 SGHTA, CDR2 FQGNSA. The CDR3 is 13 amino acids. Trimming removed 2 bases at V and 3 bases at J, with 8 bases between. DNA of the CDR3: TGTGCCAGCAGCTTAAACGGTTACTACGAGCAGTACTTC. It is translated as CASSLNGYYEQYF. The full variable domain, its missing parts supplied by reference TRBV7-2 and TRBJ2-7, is GAGVSQSPSNKVTEKGKDVELRCDPISGHTALYWYRQSLGQGLEFLIYFQGNSAPDKSGLPSDRFSAERTGGSVSTLTIQRTQQEDSAVYLCASSLNGYYEQYFGPGTRLTVT.

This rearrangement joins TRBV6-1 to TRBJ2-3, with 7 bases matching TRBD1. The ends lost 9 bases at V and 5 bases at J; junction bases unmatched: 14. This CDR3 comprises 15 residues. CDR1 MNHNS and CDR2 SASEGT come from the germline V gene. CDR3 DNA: TGTGCCAGTCTGGGGCGACAGGGTCCCGGAGATACGCAGTATTTT. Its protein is CASLGRQGPGDTQYF.

As DNA, the CDR3 is TGTGCCACCAACCCGCCAGGGTCCTACGAGCAGTACTTC. Protein product: CATNPPGSYEQYF. The chain carries TRBV6-5 and TRBJ2-7; D is possibly TRBD1 (5 bases). V was pared by 10 bases and J by 1 base, with 14 bases between. The germline CDR1 and CDR2 sequences are MNHEY and SVGAGI. This CDR3 has 13 amino acids.

The CDR3, as DNA: TGTGCCAGCATAACCCCCGGTGGGGGGGGTGGCTACACCTTC. Amino acids: CASITPGGGGGYTF. The chain recombines TRBV6-5 with TRBJ1-2; maybe TRBD1 (5 bases). CDR3 size: 14 residues. Germline CDR1 is MNHEY and CDR2 is SVGAGI. V lost 7 bases, J lost 7 bases, and 19 bases lay in between.

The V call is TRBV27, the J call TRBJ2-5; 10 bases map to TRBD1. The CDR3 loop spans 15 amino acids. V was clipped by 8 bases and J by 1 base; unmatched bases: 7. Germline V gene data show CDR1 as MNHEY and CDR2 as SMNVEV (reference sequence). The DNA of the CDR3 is TGTGCCAGCCGCCGGGACAGGGGCCCCCAAGAGACCCAGTACTTC. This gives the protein CASRRDRGPQETQYF.

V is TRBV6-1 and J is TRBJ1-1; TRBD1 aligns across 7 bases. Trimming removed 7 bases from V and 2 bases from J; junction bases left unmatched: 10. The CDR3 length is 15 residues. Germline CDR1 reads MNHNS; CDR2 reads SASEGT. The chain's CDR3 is CASIRPGQPNTEAFF. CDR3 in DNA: TGTGCCAGCATCCGTCCGGGACAGCCCAACACTGAAGCTTTCTTT.

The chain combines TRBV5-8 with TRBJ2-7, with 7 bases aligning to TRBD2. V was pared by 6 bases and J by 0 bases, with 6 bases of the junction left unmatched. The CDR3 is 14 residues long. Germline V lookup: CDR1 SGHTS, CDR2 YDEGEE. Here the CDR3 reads CASTWGGSSYEQYF. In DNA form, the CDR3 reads TGTGCCAGCACCTGGGGGGGGAGCTCCTACGAGCAGTACTTC. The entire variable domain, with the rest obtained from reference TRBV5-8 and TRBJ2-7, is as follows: EAGVTQSPTHLIKTRGQQATLRCSPISGHTSVYWYQQALGLGLQFLLWYDEGEERNRGNFPPRFSGRQFPNYSSELNVNALELEDSALYLCASTWGGSSYEQYFGPGTRLTVT.